This paragraph covers one TCR beta chain sequence. Its antigen is unknown. Generated by immunoSEQ multiplex PCR, the TCRdb table keeps only in-frame clones and is missing some. The sample lists 80,000 or so clones, about 84% occurring once. This sample stems from a study of T cell clones after liver transplantation. Study overall: As an antigen-independent comparator, third-party-reactive TCRbeta sequences came from pre-transplant mixed lymphocyte reactions. Study-level findings and limits: Graft donor-reactive T cells possibly entered the graft instead of undergoing deletion.

The CDR3 covers 14 residues. CDR1 and CDR2 (germline): ENHRY, SYGVKD. V was pared by 4 bases and J by 3 bases, with 1 base of the junction left unmatched. Sorting of unstimulated PBMCs yielded separate CD3+CD4+ and CD3+CD8+ fractions. The sequence was collected from a human patient who received a liver transplant. Some T cells may originate from the graft donor. Here the sequenced sample was CD4+ T cells from blood, taken 45 to 46 months after liver transplant. The V and J genes are TRBV10-3 and TRBJ1-4; 8 positions agree with TRBD1. CDR3: CAISATGANEKLFF. CDR3 DNA sequence: TGTGCCATCAGTGCGACAGGGGCTAATGAAAAACTGTTTTTT.